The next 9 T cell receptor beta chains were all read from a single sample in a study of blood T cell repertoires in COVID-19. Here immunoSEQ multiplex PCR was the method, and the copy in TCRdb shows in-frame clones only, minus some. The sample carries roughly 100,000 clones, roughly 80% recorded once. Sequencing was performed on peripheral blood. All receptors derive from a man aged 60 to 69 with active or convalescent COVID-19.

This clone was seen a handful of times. CDR3 bases: TGTGCCAGCAGTATCCGGTCCCAAGAGACCCAGTACTTC. Residues: CASSIRSQETQYF. This chain links TRBV12-3 or TRBV12-4 with TRBJ2-5, with no clear D. The ends were cut back, 5 bases at V and 1 base at J, with 8 bases in the middle. The CDR3 is 13 amino acids.

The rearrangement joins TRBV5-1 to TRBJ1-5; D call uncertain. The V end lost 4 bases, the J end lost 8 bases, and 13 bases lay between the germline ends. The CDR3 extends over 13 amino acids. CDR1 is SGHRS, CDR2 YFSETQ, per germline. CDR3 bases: TGCGCCAGCAGCCTGGGCCCCAGGAAGCCCCAGCATTTT. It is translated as CASSLGPRKPQHF.

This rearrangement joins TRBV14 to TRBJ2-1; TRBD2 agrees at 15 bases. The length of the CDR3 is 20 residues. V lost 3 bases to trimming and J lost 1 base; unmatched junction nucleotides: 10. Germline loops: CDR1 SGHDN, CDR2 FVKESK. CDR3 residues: CASSQPGLAGGAASYNEQFF. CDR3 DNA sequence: TGTGCCAGCAGCCAGCCGGGACTAGCGGGAGGAGCCGCTTCCTACAATGAGCAGTTCTTC.

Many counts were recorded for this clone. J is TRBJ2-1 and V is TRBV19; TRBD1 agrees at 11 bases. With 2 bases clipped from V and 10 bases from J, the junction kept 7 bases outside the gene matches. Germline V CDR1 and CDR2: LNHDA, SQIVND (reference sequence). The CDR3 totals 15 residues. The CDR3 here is CASSIPDRGRDEQFF. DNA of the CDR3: TGTGCCAGTAGTATACCGGACAGGGGGCGAGACGAGCAGTTCTTC.

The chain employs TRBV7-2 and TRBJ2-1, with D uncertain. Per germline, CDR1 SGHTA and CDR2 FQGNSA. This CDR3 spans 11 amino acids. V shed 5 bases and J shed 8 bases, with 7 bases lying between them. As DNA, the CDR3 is TGTGCCAGCAGCGCAATAGATGAGCAGTTCTTC. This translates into CASSAIDEQFF.

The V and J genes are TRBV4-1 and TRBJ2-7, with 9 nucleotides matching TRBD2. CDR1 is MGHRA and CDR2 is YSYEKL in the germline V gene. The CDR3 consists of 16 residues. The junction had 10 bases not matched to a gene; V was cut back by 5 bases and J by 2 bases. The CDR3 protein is CASSAQFSGGAYEQYF. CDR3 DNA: TGCGCCAGCAGCGCACAATTTAGCGGGGGAGCCTACGAGCAGTACTTC.

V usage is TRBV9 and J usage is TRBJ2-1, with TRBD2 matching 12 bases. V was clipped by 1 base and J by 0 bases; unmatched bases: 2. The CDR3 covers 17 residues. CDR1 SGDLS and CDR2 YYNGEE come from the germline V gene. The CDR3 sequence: CASSVSSGRASYNEQFF. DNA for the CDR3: TGTGCCAGCAGCGTATCTAGCGGGAGGGCCTCCTACAATGAGCAGTTCTTC.

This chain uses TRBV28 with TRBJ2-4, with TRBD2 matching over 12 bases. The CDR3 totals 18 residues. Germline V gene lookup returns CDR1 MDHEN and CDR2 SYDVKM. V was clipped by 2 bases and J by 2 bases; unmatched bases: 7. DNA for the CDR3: TGTGCCAGCAGTTTAGGGCTAGCGGGAGGGCCCCCCAAAAACATTCAGTACTTC. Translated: CASSLGLAGGPPKNIQYF.

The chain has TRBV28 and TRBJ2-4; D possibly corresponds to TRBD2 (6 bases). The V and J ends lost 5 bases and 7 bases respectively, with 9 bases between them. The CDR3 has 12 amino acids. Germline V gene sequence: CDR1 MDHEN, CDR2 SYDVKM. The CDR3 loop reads CASSKTSNIQYF. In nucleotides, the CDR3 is TGTGCCAGCAGTAAGACTAGTAACATTCAGTACTTC.